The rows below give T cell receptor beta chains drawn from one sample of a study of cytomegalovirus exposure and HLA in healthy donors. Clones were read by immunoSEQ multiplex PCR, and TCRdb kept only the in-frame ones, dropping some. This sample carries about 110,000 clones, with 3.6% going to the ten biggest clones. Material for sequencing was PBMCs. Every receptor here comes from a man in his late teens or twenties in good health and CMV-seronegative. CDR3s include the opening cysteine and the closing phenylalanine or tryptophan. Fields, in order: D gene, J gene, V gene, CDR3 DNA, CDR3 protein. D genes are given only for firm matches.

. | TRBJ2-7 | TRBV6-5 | TGTGCCACCTCCATAGGGGGTTCCTCCTACGAGCAGTACTTC | CATSIGGSSYEQYF
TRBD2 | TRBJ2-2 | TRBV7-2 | TGTGCCAGCAGCTTACAGCCTAGCGGGAGAATCGCCGGGGAGCTGTTTTTT | CASSLQPSGRIAGELFF
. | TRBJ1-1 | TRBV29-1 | TGCAGCGTTGGCGCCACAGGGAACACTGAAGCTTTCTTT | CSVGATGNTEAFF
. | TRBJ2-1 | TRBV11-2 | TGTGCCAGCAGCCCACGTCTCACAGGTTGGGTATACAATGAGCAGTTCTTC | CASSPRLTGWVYNEQFF
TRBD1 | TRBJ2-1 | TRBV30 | TGTGCCTGGAGTTGGACAGGGGGCCGCGATGAGCAGTTCTTC | CAWSWTGGRDEQFF
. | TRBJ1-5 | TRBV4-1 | TGCGCCAGCAGCCACCCGCATGCAGGGGAAGGGCGCAATCAGCCCCAGCATTTT | CASSHPHAGEGRNQPQHF
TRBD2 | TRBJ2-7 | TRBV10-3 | TGTGCCATCAGTGAGTCGCTAGCGGGAGCAAACTACGAGCAGTACTTC | CAISESLAGANYEQYF
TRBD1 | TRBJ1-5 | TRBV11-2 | TGTGCCAGCAGCTTAGCTCCGGGACAGGGTCGTCAGCCCCAGCATTTT | CASSLAPGQGRQPQHF
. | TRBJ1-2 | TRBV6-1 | TGTGCCAGCAGTGAAGACGGCCACTATGGCAACACCTTC | CASSEDGHYGNTF
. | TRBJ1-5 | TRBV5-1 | TGCGCCAGCAGCTTGACAGGAGATAGCAATCAGCCCCAGCATTTT | CASSLTGDSNQPQHF
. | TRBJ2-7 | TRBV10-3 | TGTGCCATCAGTGAGTCTACAGTAGACACCCTCTACGAGCAGTACTTC | CAISESTVDTLYEQYF
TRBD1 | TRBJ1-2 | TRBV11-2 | TGTGCCAGCAGCTCCCCGGGAGGGACAGGGGGCTACACCTTC | CASSSPGGTGGYTF